One and the same sample provided the 19 T cell receptor beta chains below, sequenced in a study of cytomegalovirus exposure and HLA in healthy donors. The study ran its PCR with 60 Vbeta and 13 Jbeta primers. Generated by immunoSEQ multiplex PCR, the TCRdb table keeps only in-frame clones and is missing some. In total, the table holds under 70,000 clones. The specimen was PBMCs. The receptors come from a young woman in good health and CMV-seropositive.

The chain links TRBV5-1 to TRBJ2-7; the D gene is possibly TRBD2 (7 bases). Trimming took off 0 bases at V and 0 bases at J, with 13 bases between the two ends. CDR1 is SGHRS and CDR2 is YFSETQ in the germline V gene. The CDR3 is made up of 16 amino acids. CDR3: CASSLDGGHSSYEQYF. In DNA, the CDR3 is TGCGCCAGCAGCTTGGACGGGGGGCACAGCTCCTACGAGCAGTACTTC.

This chain links TRBV29-1 with TRBJ1-4; possible D gene TRBD1, 6 bases. The germline V gene has CDR1 SQVTM and CDR2 ANQGSEA. The CDR3 extends over 13 amino acids. Deletions cut 5 bases from V and 7 bases from J, with 14 bases between. The CDR3 region is CSVRGGEGEKLFF. The CDR3 bases are TGCAGCGTTAGGGGGGGAGAGGGTGAAAAACTGTTTTTT.

This chain connects TRBV28 to TRBJ2-5, with D maybe TRBD2 (5 bases). Germline V gives CDR1 MDHEN, CDR2 SYDVKM. The CDR3 runs to 16 residues. The ends were cut back, 5 bases at V and 0 bases at J, with 16 bases in the middle. This CDR3 reads CASSKEGTLYQETQYF. CDR3 DNA: TGTGCCAGCAGTAAAGAGGGCACGTTGTACCAAGAGACCCAGTACTTC.

This sequence joins TRBV19 and TRBJ2-7, with 8 bases identical to TRBD1. The V and J ends lost 1 base and 4 bases, in that order; junction bases with no gene match: 0. Germline V lookup: CDR1 LNHDA, CDR2 SQIVND (reference sequence). The length of the CDR3 is 13 residues. CDR3: CASSIGTGYEQYF. The CDR3 nucleotides read TGTGCCAGTAGTATAGGGACAGGGTACGAGCAGTACTTC.

V is TRBV11-3 and J is TRBJ1-1; 9 bases agree with TRBD1. The CDR3 contains 13 residues. V was clipped by 5 bases and J by 9 bases; unmatched bases: 7. Per germline, CDR1 SGHNT and CDR2 YENEEA. This CDR3 is CASSRTGQGKAFF. The DNA of the CDR3 is TGTGCCAGCAGCCGCACGGGACAGGGAAAAGCTTTCTTT.

The chain is built from TRBV6-5 and TRBJ2-2; possibly TRBD2 for D (5 bases). The V gene lost 6 bases and the J gene lost 2 bases, with 13 bases spanning the gap. CDR1 and CDR2 (germline): MNHEY, SVGAGI. CDR3 length: 15 residues. The CDR3 loop reads CASSRARDNTGELFF. CDR3 DNA sequence: TGTGCCAGCAGCCGCGCCCGGGATAACACCGGGGAGCTGTTTTTT.

V gene TRBV2 combines with J gene TRBJ1-5; 8 bases match TRBD1. The trim removed 4 bases at V and 7 bases at J, leaving 9 bases unmatched. The CDR3 consists of 15 residues. CDR1 and CDR2 from the germline V gene are SNHLY and FYNNEI. The CDR3 DNA reads TGTGCCAGCAGTGCTTCCGGGACAGGAGTGCAGCCCCAGCATTTT. Translated: CASSASGTGVQPQHF.

The J gene is TRBJ1-2, the V gene TRBV2, with D perhaps TRBD1 (6 bases). The CDR3 is 12 amino acids. The V end lost 7 bases, the J end lost 4 bases, and 10 bases lay between the germline ends. Germline lookup yields CDR1 SNHLY and CDR2 FYNNEI. The CDR3 loop is CASKAGAYGYTF. DNA for the CDR3: TGTGCCAGCAAGGCAGGGGCCTATGGCTACACCTTC.

The chain combines TRBV19 with TRBJ1-5; 7 nucleotides align to TRBD1. This CDR3 spans 17 amino acids. Germline V gene lookup returns CDR1 LNHDA and CDR2 SQIVND (reference sequence). After removal of 0 bases from V and 1 base from J, the junction contained 6 bases not matched to a gene. The CDR3, as DNA: TGTGCCAGTAGTATAGATCTCCGGGACAGCAGCAATCAGCCCCAGCATTTT. Translating it yields CASSIDLRDSSNQPQHF. Looking up the rest from reference TRBV19 and TRBJ1-5 gives the full variable domain: DGGITQSPKYLFRKEGQNVTLSCEQNLNHDAMYWYRQDPGQGLRLIYYSQIVNDFQKGDIAEGYSVSREKKESFPLTVTSAQKNPTAFYLCASSIDLRDSSNQPQHFGDGTRLSIL.

The rearrangement uses TRBV19 and TRBJ1-4; no clear D gene. V shed 7 bases and J shed 10 bases, with 16 bases lying between them. Germline V lookup: CDR1 LNHDA, CDR2 SQIVND (reference sequence). The CDR3 covers 13 residues. The CDR3, as DNA: TGTGCCAGTATCGTCCCCGGAGGTGGAAAACTGTTTTTT. It codes for CASIVPGGGKLFF.

V and J are TRBV9 and TRBJ2-1; 14 bases are shared with TRBD2. V was pared by 1 base and J by 4 bases, with 10 bases of the junction left unmatched. Germline V gene sequence: CDR1 SGDLS, CDR2 YYNGEE. The CDR3 totals 19 residues. The CDR3 bases are TGTGCCAGCAGCGTAACGTCTACTCGACTAGCGGGGGGGTACAATGAGCAGTTCTTC. This sequence encodes CASSVTSTRLAGGYNEQFF.

The chain combines TRBV7-2 with TRBJ2-5; TRBD1 agrees at 8 bases. The CDR3 length is 14 residues. CDR1 is SGHTA, CDR2 FQGNSA, per germline. The ends lost 5 bases at V and 7 bases at J; junction bases unmatched: 9. The CDR3 coding sequence is TGTGCCAGCAGCCAGACAGGGGAGGCAGGGACCCAGTACTTC. It encodes CASSQTGEAGTQYF.

The gene calls are TRBV30 and TRBJ1-1; 11 nucleotides line up with TRBD1. Germline V gene data show CDR1 as GTSNPN and CDR2 as SVGIG (reference sequence). V lost 3 bases and J lost 7; bases outside the gene matches: 10. The CDR3 contains 15 residues. The CDR3 loop reads CAWRPGQGGNYEAFF. The CDR3 bases are TGTGCCTGGAGGCCGGGACAGGGGGGGAACTATGAAGCTTTCTTT.

The rearrangement joins TRBV6-5 to TRBJ1-3, with unresolved D. The CDR3 runs 14 residues. The germline gives CDR1 MNHEY, CDR2 SVGAGI. V lost 6 bases and J 4 bases, leaving 13 bases between the germline ends. CDR3 sequence: CASSHPEPGNTIYF. For the CDR3, the DNA is TGTGCCAGCAGCCACCCGGAGCCCGGAAACACCATATATTTT.

The V gene is TRBV27, the J gene TRBJ2-2; 10 bases line up with TRBD2. J was trimmed by 5 bases and V by 6 bases; bases with no gene match: 12. The CDR3 has 17 amino acids. Germline CDR1 MNHEY, CDR2 SMNVEV (reference sequence). CDR3 protein: CASSPHLAGEGTGELFF. In DNA form, the CDR3 reads TGTGCCAGCAGCCCTCATCTAGCGGGAGAGGGGACCGGGGAGCTGTTTTTT.

This chain uses TRBV5-6 with TRBJ2-1, with D perhaps matching TRBD1 (6 bases). V gave up 0 bases and J gave up 6 bases, with 7 bases separating them. CDR3 length: 13 amino acids. Germline CDR1 and CDR2: SGHDT and YYEEEE. The CDR3 nucleotides are TGTGCCAGCAGCTTGGTACAGGGCAATGAGCAGTTCTTC. This gives the protein CASSLVQGNEQFF.

CDR3 loop: CASSLGGNYGYTF. The CDR3 region has the DNA TGCGCCAGCAGCTTGGGAGGCAACTATGGCTACACCTTC. The chain combines TRBV5-1 with TRBJ1-2; D is unresolved. The CDR3 is 13 amino acids. Trimming took off 0 bases at V and 2 bases at J, with 5 bases between the two ends. Germline V gene sequence: CDR1 SGHRS, CDR2 YFSETQ.

The V and J genes are TRBV6-5 and TRBJ2-7, with a weak D call TRBD1 (5 bases). The CDR3 loop spans 15 amino acids. CDR1 is MNHEY and CDR2 is SVGAGI in the germline V gene. The V gene lost 5 bases and the J gene lost 0 bases, with 14 bases spanning the gap. DNA for the CDR3: TGTGCCAGCAGTAGGGCAGGGTCTAGCTCCTACGAGCAGTACTTC. Its translation is CASSRAGSSSYEQYF.

The gene calls are TRBV7-2 and TRBJ2-1; a weak D match, TRBD2 (6 bases). V lost 0 bases, J lost 2 bases, and 11 bases lay in between. Per germline, CDR1 SGHTA and CDR2 FQGNSA. The CDR3 runs to 16 residues. The CDR3, as DNA: TGTGCCAGCAGCTTAGCGCGGGATATTCCCTACAATGAGCAGTTCTTC. Translating gives CASSLARDIPYNEQFF.